The 20 T cell receptor beta chains in this list originate from one sample, sequenced in a study of monozygotic twins with inflammatory bowel disease. Following a re-call of the 5' RACE reads, TCRdb has one entry per CDR3 protein and lacks DNA. The sample table sets out some 450,000 distinct CDR3 sequences. Sequenced: blood. The receptor source for this set is a human donor with ulcerative colitis or Crohn's disease, or a healthy co-twin of an affected twin (not recorded which).

The rearrangement uses TRBV7-2 and TRBJ2-4. The CDR3 consists of 15 residues. CDR1 is SGHTA, CDR2 FQGNSA, per germline. CDR3: CASSLPTVAKNIQYF.

The chain links TRBV5-5 to TRBJ1-5; TCRdb indicates TRBD1, and absent DNA this call remains unverified. Germline values: CDR1 SGHKS, CDR2 YYEKEE (reference sequence). The CDR3 loop spans 15 amino acids. CDR3 amino acids: CASSLGGGPNQPQHF. Variable domain in full (rest from reference TRBV5-5 and TRBJ1-5): DAGVTQSPTHLIKTRGQQVTLRCSPISGHKSVSWYQQVLGQGPQFIFQYYEKEERGRGNFPDRFSARQFPNYSSELNVNALLLGDSALYLCASSLGGGPNQPQHFGDGTRLSIL.

V is TRBV5-6 and J is TRBJ1-1. This CDR3 is 14 amino acids long. Per the germline V gene, CDR1 is SGHDT and CDR2 is YYEEEE. The CDR3 spells CASSRWDLNTEAFF. The full variable domain, with the rest looked up from reference TRBV5-6 and TRBJ1-1, is DAGVTQSPTHLIKTRGQQVTLRCSPKSGHDTVSWYQQALGQGPQFIFQYYEEEERQRGNFPDRFSGHQFPNYSSELNVNALLLGDSALYLCASSRWDLNTEAFFGQGTRLTVV.

The J gene is TRBJ2-1, the V gene TRBV5-4; the TCRdb call, TRBD1, lacks DNA for checking. Germline V gene sequence: CDR1 SGHNT, CDR2 YYREEE (reference sequence). This CDR3 contains 15 residues. The CDR3 sequence: CASSMTSGASNEQFF.

The genes are TRBV4-3 and TRBJ1-2. The CDR3 is 14 amino acids. Germline CDR1 reads LGHNA; CDR2 reads YSLEER. The CDR3 reads CASSPGGGPASYTF.

This chain joins TRBV12-3 or TRBV12-4 and TRBJ2-1. The CDR3 is 13 amino acids. The CDR3: CASSLVRANEQFF.

The genes are TRBV20-1 and TRBJ2-1; lacking DNA, the TRBD1 call made by TCRdb goes unchecked. Germline loops: CDR1 DFQATT, CDR2 SNEGSKA (reference sequence). The CDR3 totals 15 residues. This CDR3 reads CSARPWTGLWNEQFF.

V and J are TRBV24-1 and TRBJ2-2. Per germline, CDR1 KGHDR and CDR2 SFDVKD. This CDR3 spans 16 amino acids. CDR3 in amino acids: CATSDSRTGNTGELFF.

CDR3 residues: CAITRTGTGDEQFF. The chain joins TRBV10-3 to TRBJ2-1; without DNA, the TCRdb call of TRBD1 cannot be checked. Per germline, CDR1 ENHRY and CDR2 SYGVKD. This CDR3 is built from 14 residues.

This chain's CDR3 is CASSHARSLAKNIQYF. This sequence joins TRBV5-6 and TRBJ2-4. The V gene's germline CDR1 is SGHDT and CDR2 YYEEEE. This CDR3 region has 16 residues.

This chain joins TRBV11-1 and TRBJ1-1; the TCRdb call, TRBD1, lacks DNA for checking. CDR1 SGHAT and CDR2 FQDESV come from the germline V gene (reference sequence). The CDR3 length is 14 residues. The chain's CDR3 is CASSYRDRSTEAFF.

The chain carries TRBV4-1 and TRBJ1-3. The CDR3 spans 16 residues. The germline V gene has CDR1 MGHRA and CDR2 YSYEKL. The CDR3 sequence is CASSQVIGPSGNTIYF.

J is TRBJ1-2 and V is TRBV20-1; TCRdb's D call of TRBD1 is untestable without DNA. Germline loops: CDR1 DFQATT, CDR2 SNEGSKA (reference sequence). CDR3 length: 15 amino acids. CDR3 sequence: CSAGRTGGLDYGYTF.

This sequence joins TRBV7-9 and TRBJ2-7; TCRdb reports TRBD1, a call that lacks DNA to check it against. This CDR3 has 13 amino acids. CDR1 is SEHNR, CDR2 FQNEAQ, per germline (reference sequence). The CDR3 loop is CASSHPGQYEQYF.

The rearrangement uses TRBV10-3 and TRBJ1-2. The CDR3 runs to 13 residues. From germline, CDR1 is ENHRY and CDR2 SYGVKD. CDR3 residues: CAISEDAVYGYTF.

This sequence joins TRBV21-1 and TRBJ1-5; TCRdb indicates TRBD1, and absent DNA this call remains unverified. TRBV21-1 is reported as a pseudogene. This CDR3 contains 13 residues. The CDR3 protein is CASSKAGVQPQHF.

The genes are TRBV20-1 and TRBJ2-1; TCRdb picks TRBD2, but there is no DNA to check that call. Germline V gene lookup returns CDR1 DFQATT and CDR2 SNEGSKA (reference sequence). The CDR3 loop spans 15 amino acids. The CDR3 sequence: CSADTTRAPYNEQFF.

CDR3 in amino acids: CASSLLSSGGTDTQYF. The chain couples TRBV5-1 to TRBJ2-3; absent DNA, TCRdb's TRBD2 call cannot be checked. CDR1 is SGHRS and CDR2 is YFSETQ in the germline V gene. The length of the CDR3 is 16 residues.

The rearrangement joins TRBV10-3 to TRBJ2-1; the D gene TCRdb calls, TRBD1, cannot be checked with no DNA. This CDR3 is built from 15 residues. Germline loops: CDR1 ENHRY, CDR2 SYGVKD. The CDR3 reads CAISGFSTGGNEQFF.

This chain joins TRBV10-3 and TRBJ2-7; TCRdb gives TRBD1 as the D gene, but with no DNA this cannot be confirmed. This CDR3 contains 15 residues. CDR1 and CDR2 from the germline V gene are ENHRY and SYGVKD. The CDR3: CAISEPREEQYEQYF.